This T cell receptor (beta chain) was sequenced during a study of patients and donors after allogeneic stem cell transplantation. TCRdb re-called the RT-PCR reads through MiXCR, storing one row per CDR3 protein. The sample lists 800,000 to 1,000,000 distinct CDR3 sequences, about a sixth occurring once. This sequence originates from a human donor who was either an allogeneic HSCT recipient or a stem cell or donor lymphocyte infusion donor (not recorded which). It is not recorded whose cells these are; they may come from a transplant donor. Sequenced: blood, either unsorted or a sorted T cell fraction (not recorded which).

Written as DNA, the CDR3 is TGCAGTGCTAGAGATTCAGGGGGGGGGCGGCATGAGCAGTTCTTC. Encoded protein: CSARDSGGGRHEQFF. V gene TRBV20-1 combines with J gene TRBJ2-1; D may be TRBD1 or TRBD2 (7 bases each). The CDR3 sequence is 15 residues long. CDR1 and CDR2 (germline): DFQATT, SNEGSKA (reference sequence). V was shortened by 0 bases and J by 8 bases, with 17 bases between the two germline ends.